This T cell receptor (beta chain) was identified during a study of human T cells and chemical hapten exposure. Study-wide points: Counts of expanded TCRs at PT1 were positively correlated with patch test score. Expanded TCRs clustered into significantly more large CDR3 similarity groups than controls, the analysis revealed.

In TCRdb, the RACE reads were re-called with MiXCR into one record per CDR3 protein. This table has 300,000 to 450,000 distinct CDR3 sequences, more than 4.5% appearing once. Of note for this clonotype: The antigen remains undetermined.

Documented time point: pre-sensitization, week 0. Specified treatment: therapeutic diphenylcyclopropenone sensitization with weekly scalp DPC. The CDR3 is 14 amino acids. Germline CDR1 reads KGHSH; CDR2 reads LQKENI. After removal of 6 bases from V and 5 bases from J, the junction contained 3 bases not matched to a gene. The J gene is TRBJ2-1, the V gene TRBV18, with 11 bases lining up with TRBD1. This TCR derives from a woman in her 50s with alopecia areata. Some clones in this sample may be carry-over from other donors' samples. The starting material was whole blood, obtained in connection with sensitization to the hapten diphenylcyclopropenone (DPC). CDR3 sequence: CASSEGQGDNEQFF. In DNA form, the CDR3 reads TGTGCCAGCTCGGAGGGACAGGGGGACAATGAGCAGTTCTTC.